A selection of T cell receptor beta chains follows, all from one sample in a study of blood T cells in healthy people across ages. TCRdb processed the 5' RACE reads anew with MiXCR; each CDR3 protein has one entry. The profile covers roughly 1.9 million distinct CDR3 sequences, with 35% to 50% appearing a single time and roughly 24% taken by the ten largest. The sequencing input was blood. Receptors were obtained from a human donor in good health. CDR3s include the opening cysteine and the closing phenylalanine or tryptophan. A D gene is named only where the DNA matches it firmly. Clone size, where shown, is once, few, many, or a class for clones that have expanded.

>TRBV7-3|13|TRBJ2-7|few|TRBD2
CASSPGEGRMQYF
TGTGCCAGCAGCCCTGGGGAGGGGCGGATGCAGTACTTC
>TRBV5-1|16|TRBJ2-5|few|-
CASSSGPSPYQGTQYF
TGCGCCAGCAGCTCAGGACCGTCACCATACCAAGGGACCCAGTACTTC
>TRBV7-2|14|TRBJ2-5|-|-
CASSLGAVSETQYF
TGTGCCAGCAGCTTAGGAGCGGTCTCAGAGACCCAGTACTTC
>TRBV11-2|14|TRBJ2-3|-|-
CASSLTRTSPTQYF
TGTGCCAGCAGCTTAACAAGGACCAGCCCTACGCAGTATTTT
>TRBV12-3/TRBV12-4|14|TRBJ1-2|-|-
CASSLQITNYGYTF
TGTGCCAGCAGTCTCCAGATTACTAACTATGGCTACACCTTC
>TRBV28|15|TRBJ2-5|-|TRBD2
CASTKSGGVWETQYF
TGTGCCAGCACCAAAAGCGGGGGGGTCTGGGAGACCCAGTACTTC
>TRBV12-3/TRBV12-4|16|TRBJ1-2|-|-
CASSFLVHGGDLLYTF
TGTGCCAGCAGTTTCCTGGTACATGGTGGAGACCTCCTCTACACCTTC
>TRBV20-1|14|TRBJ1-2|-|-
CSAREGRGIRGYTF
TGCAGTGCTAGAGAAGGGCGGGGGATTCGGGGCTACACCTTC
>TRBV7-6|13|TRBJ2-7|-|-
CANSGSPGIEQYF
TGTGCCAACAGCGGATCCCCAGGGATCGAGCAGTACTTC
>TRBV24-1|15|TRBJ2-5|-|TRBD2
CATSDPSGGSETQYF
TGTGCCACCAGTGACCCTTCGGGGGGGAGTGAGACCCAGTACTTC
>TRBV20-1|14|TRBJ2-1|-|TRBD1
CSAPPGTGTDEQFF
TGCAGTGCTCCCCCCGGGACAGGGACGGATGAGCAGTTCTTC
>TRBV6-5|16|TRBJ2-2|-|-
CASNYSWYSNTGELFF
TGTGCCAGCAATTACTCCTGGTACTCGAACACCGGGGAGCTGTTTTTT
>TRBV20-1|13|TRBJ2-7|-|-
CSAKKGSPYEQYF
TGCAGTGCTAAGAAGGGGTCCCCCTACGAGCAGTACTTC
>TRBV6-5|16|TRBJ2-1|few|-
CASSPTLVSSYNEQFF
TGTGCCAGCAGTCCGACACTAGTTAGCTCCTACAATGAGCAGTTCTTC
>TRBV20-1|15|TRBJ2-1|-|-
CSARDLRGHQETQFF
TGCAGTGCTAGAGATTTAAGGGGCCATCAAGAGACCCAGTTCTTC
>TRBV20-1|15|TRBJ2-5|few|-
CSARDRRRYQETQYF
TGCAGTGCTAGAGATCGTAGGAGGTACCAAGAGACCCAGTACTTC
>TRBV20-1|12|TRBJ2-5|-|-
CSARIAQETQYF
TGCAGTGCTAGGATTGCCCAAGAGACCCAGTACTTC
>TRBV19|14|TRBJ1-2|-|-
CASSMEGYGYGYTF
TGTGCCAGTAGTATGGAAGGGTATGGGTATGGCTACACCTTC
>TRBV24-1|14|TRBJ1-5|-|-
CATSDGGPGEPQHF
TGTGCCACCAGTGATGGGGGCCCCGGTGAGCCCCAGCATTTT
>TRBV25-1|12|TRBJ1-4|few|-
CASSVTNEKLFF
TGTGCCAGCAGTGTAACTAATGAAAAACTGTTTTTT
>TRBV6-2/TRBV6-3|16|TRBJ2-1|-|-
CASGPRLESSYNEQFF
TGTGCCAGCGGTCCCCGACTGGAAAGCTCCTACAATGAGCAGTTCTTC
>TRBV5-5|14|TRBJ1-1|-|-
CASARRAPDTEAFF
TGTGCCAGCGCTAGAAGGGCCCCGGACACTGAAGCTTTCTTT
>TRBV2|11|TRBJ2-4|-|-
CASRGMGEQYF
TGTGCCAGCAGGGGAATGGGGGAGCAGTACTTC
>TRBV7-3|15|TRBJ1-1|-|TRBD1
CASSPTGGGNTEAFF
TGTGCCAGCAGCCCAACAGGGGGCGGGAACACTGAAGCTTTCTTT
>TRBV28|13|TRBJ2-3|few|-
CASSFWGADTQYF
TGTGCCAGCAGTTTCTGGGGGGCAGATACGCAGTATTTT
>TRBV27|12|TRBJ1-2|-|-
CATRTDYYGYTF
TGTGCCACTCGTACGGATTACTATGGCTACACCTTC
>TRBV7-2|15|TRBJ1-2|-|-
CASSRTSLIGPGYTF
TGTGCCAGCAGCCGGACTAGCCTCATAGGGCCTGGCTACACCTTC